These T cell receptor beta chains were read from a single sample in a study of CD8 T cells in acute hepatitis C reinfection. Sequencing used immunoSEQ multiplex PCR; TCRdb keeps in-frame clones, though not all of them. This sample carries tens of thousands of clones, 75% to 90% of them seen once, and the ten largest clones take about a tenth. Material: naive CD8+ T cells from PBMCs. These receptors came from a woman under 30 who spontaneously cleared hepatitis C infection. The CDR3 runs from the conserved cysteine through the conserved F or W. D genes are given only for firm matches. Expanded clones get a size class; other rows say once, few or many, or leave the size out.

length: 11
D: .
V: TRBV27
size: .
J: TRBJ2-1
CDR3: CASSVGNEQFF
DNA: TGTGCCAGCAGCGTAGGAAATGAGCAGTTCTTC

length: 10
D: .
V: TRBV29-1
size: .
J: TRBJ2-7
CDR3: CSVQDRKKYF
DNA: TGCAGCGTGCAAGACAGGAAAAAGTACTTC

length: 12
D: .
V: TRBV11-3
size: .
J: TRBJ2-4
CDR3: CASSNGGAVQYF
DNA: TGTGCCAGCAGCAATGGCGGGGCGGTTCAGTACTTC

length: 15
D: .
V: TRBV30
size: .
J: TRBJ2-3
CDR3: CAWSGGTVSTDTQYF
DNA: TGTGCCTGGAGTGGAGGGACGGTAAGCACAGATACGCAGTATTTT

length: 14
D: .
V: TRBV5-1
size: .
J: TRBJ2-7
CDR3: CASSSGAISYEQYF
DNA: TGCGCCAGCAGCTCCGGAGCGATTTCCTACGAGCAGTACTTC

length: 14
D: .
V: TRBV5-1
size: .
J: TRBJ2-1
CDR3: CASSEWGGINEQFF
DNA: TGCGCCAGCAGTGAATGGGGTGGGATTAATGAGCAGTTCTTC

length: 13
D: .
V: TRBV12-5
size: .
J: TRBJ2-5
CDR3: CASGDEYQETQYF
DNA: TGTGCTAGTGGTGACGAGTACCAAGAGACCCAGTACTTC

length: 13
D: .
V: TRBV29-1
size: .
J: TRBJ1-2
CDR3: CSVDGGGTYGYTF
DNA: TGCAGCGTTGATGGGGGTGGAACATATGGCTACACCTTC

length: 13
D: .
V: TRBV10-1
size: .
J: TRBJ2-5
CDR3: CATSERNQETQYF
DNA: TGCGCCACCTCCGAGCGAAACCAAGAGACCCAGTACTTC

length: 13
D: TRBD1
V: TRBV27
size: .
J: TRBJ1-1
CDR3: CASSDRGVDEAFF
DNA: TGTGCCAGCAGCGACAGGGGTGTAGATGAAGCTTTCTTT

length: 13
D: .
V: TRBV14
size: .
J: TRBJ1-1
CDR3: CASSPLMNTEAFF
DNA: TGTGCCAGCAGCCCACTTATGAACACTGAAGCTTTCTTT

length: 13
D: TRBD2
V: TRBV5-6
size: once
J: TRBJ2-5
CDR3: CASSFGTMETQYF
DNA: TGTGCCAGCAGCTTCGGGACTATGGAGACCCAGTACTTC

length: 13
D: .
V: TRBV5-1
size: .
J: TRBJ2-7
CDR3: CASSLAPLGEQYF
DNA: TGCGCCAGCAGCTTGGCCCCGCTGGGGGAGCAGTACTTC